This is a list of T cell receptor beta chains from one sample in a study of blood T cell repertoires in COVID-19. The data were produced by immunoSEQ multiplex PCR, yet TCRdb's version contains in-frame clones alone and is incomplete. The data show about 200,000 clones, 70% to 85% seen once. The sample consisted of peripheral blood. These receptors all come from a woman of 80 years or more with COVID-19, enrolled during active disease. The CDR3 runs from the conserved cysteine through the conserved F or W. The D gene is left open where the match is weak. The size field is filled for only some rows; it gives once, few, many or a size class.

D gene | J gene | clone size | V gene | CDR3 protein | CDR3 DNA
TRBD1 | TRBJ2-1 | . | TRBV9 | CASSVGGQGASYNEQFF | TGTGCCAGCAGCGTAGGGGGACAGGGGGCGTCCTACAATGAGCAGTTCTTC
TRBD2 | TRBJ2-1 | . | TRBV18 | CASSPAGGNNEQFF | TGTGCCAGCTCCCCCGCGGGGGGTAACAATGAGCAGTTCTTC
. | TRBJ2-1 | few | TRBV3-1/TRBV3-2 | CASSQVGGREQFF | TGTGCCAGCAGCCAAGTGGGGGGTCGTGAGCAGTTCTTC
. | TRBJ1-6 | . | TRBV27 | CASSLENRVNSPLHF | TGTGCCAGCAGTTTAGAAAACAGGGTGAATTCACCCCTCCACTTT
. | TRBJ2-3 | few | TRBV10-3 | CAISGGELTDTQYF | TGTGCCATCAGTGGGGGGGAACTCACAGATACGCAGTATTTT
TRBD2 | TRBJ2-2 | . | TRBV3-1/TRBV3-2 | CASTPLGGRSTGELFF | TGTGCCAGCACCCCCTTGGGCGGGAGAAGCACCGGGGAGCTGTTTTTT
TRBD2 | TRBJ2-1 | . | TRBV6-5 | CASSYSGLAASNEQFF | TGTGCCAGCAGTTACTCGGGACTAGCGGCGTCTAATGAGCAGTTCTTC
. | TRBJ1-1 | . | TRBV5-1 | CASKEAGLGTEAFF | TGCGCCAGCAAAGAGGCGGGGTTGGGCACTGAAGCTTTCTTT
. | TRBJ2-7 | . | TRBV19 | CASAPGKRSSYEQYF | TGTGCCAGTGCCCCGGGAAAGAGGAGCTCCTACGAGCAGTACTTC
TRBD1 | TRBJ1-3 | . | TRBV5-1 | CASSFFPGTGFTPGNTIYF | TGCGCCAGCAGCTTCTTCCCCGGGACAGGGTTTACTCCAGGAAACACCATATATTTT
TRBD1 | TRBJ1-4 | . | TRBV15 | CATSRGGTAATNEKLFF | TGTGCCACCAGCAGAGGCGGGACAGCTGCAACTAATGAAAAACTGTTTTTT